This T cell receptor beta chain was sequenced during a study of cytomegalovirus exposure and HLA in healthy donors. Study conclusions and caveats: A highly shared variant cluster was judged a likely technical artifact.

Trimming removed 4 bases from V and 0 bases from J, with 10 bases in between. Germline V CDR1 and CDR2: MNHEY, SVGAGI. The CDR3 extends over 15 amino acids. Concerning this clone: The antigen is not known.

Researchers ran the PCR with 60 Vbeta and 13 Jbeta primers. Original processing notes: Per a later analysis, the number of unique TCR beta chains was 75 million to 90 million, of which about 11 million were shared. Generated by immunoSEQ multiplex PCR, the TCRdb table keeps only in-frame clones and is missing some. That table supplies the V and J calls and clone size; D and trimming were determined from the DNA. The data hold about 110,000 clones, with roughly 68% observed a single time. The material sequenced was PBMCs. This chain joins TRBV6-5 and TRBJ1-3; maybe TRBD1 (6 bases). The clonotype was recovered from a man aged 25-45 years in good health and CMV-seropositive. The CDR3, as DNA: TGTGCCAGCAGTTCCACAGGGAGCTCTGGAAACACCATATATTTT. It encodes CASSSTGSSGNTIYF.